In its sample, the clone carrying this T cell receptor (delta chain) was seen many times. Translating this DNA gives a protein that differs at residue 18 from the TCRdb one, which belongs to a much larger clone; a read error is likely, and the protein shown is this translation. This sample stems from a study of γδ T cells in repeated Plasmodium falciparum infection. Study information: Donors had four controlled P. falciparum NF54 infections over about 640 days.

Each sorted gammadelta sample had TRG and TRD chains sequenced. TCRdb redid the clone calls on the multiplex PCR reads with CATT. Of about 48,000 delta-chain clones listed, 1.5% to 2% were seen once; the top ten hold about 8.3%. The source of this sequence is a pool of human donors (malaria-infected and uninfected, not separated). The specimen sequenced was gamma-delta T cells from blood.

The CDR3 protein is CALGELRAYPGRKADKLTF. CDR3 DNA: TGTGCTCTTGGGGAACTCAGGGCCTACCCGGGGAGAAAGGCCGATAAACTCACCTTT. No J gene was assigned, while the V gene was called as TRDV1; the table's D call, TRDD3, has no DNA check behind it. This CDR3 has 19 residues. Germline CDR1 reads TSWWSYY; CDR2 reads QGS.